These 30 T cell receptor beta chains came from one sample sequenced in a study of blood T cell repertoires in COVID-19. The data were produced by immunoSEQ multiplex PCR, yet TCRdb's version contains in-frame clones alone and is incomplete. The sample holds 140,000 or so clones, approximately 81% seen once. The sample taken for sequencing was peripheral blood. Source of these receptors: a human donor in a cohort sampled during active COVID-19.

The V gene is TRBV6-5, the J gene TRBJ1-3, with D possibly TRBD1 on 6 matching bases. V lost 7 bases to trimming and J lost 1 base, with 14 bases between them. CDR3 length: 15 amino acids. In germline, CDR1 is MNHEY, CDR2 SVGAGI. CDR3 sequence: CASTQLGASGNTIYF. CDR3 nucleotides: TGTGCCAGCACCCAGTTGGGGGCATCTGGAAACACCATATATTTT.

The chain is built from TRBV5-1 and TRBJ2-7; weak D call: TRBD2 (6 bases). V was shortened by 0 bases and J by 2 bases, with 9 bases between the two germline ends. Looked up from germline, CDR1 is SGHRS and CDR2 is YFSETQ. There are 14 residues in the CDR3. The CDR3 region is CASSLGTTTYEQYF. The CDR3 bases are TGCGCCAGCAGCTTGGGGACTACTACCTACGAGCAGTACTTC. The entire variable domain, with the rest obtained from reference TRBV5-1 and TRBJ2-7, is as follows: KAGVTQTPRYLIKTRGQQVTLSCSPISGHRSVSWYQQTPGQGLQFLFEYFSETQRNKGNFPGRFSGRQFSNSRSEMNVSTLELGDSALYLCASSLGTTTYEQYFGPGTRLTVT.

The V gene is TRBV5-4, the J gene TRBJ2-3; no clear D gene. V was shortened by 0 bases and J by 1 base, with 9 bases between the two germline ends. The CDR3 consists of 15 residues. CDR1 SGHNT and CDR2 YYREEE come from the germline V gene (reference sequence). CDR3 nucleotides: TGTGCCAGCAGCTTGGCCGGGTGGGGCACAGATACGCAGTATTTT. It codes for CASSLAGWGTDTQYF.

The chain employs TRBV20-1 and TRBJ1-3; 8 nucleotides align to TRBD1. The CDR3 is 14 residues long. With V trimmed by 3 bases and J by 1 base, 2 bases remained unmatched. Germline V gives CDR1 DFQATT, CDR2 SNEGSKA (reference sequence). The chain's CDR3 is CSASRQGSGNTIYF. The CDR3 region has the DNA TGCAGTGCTAGTCGACAGGGGTCTGGAAACACCATATATTTT.

This chain joins TRBV28 and TRBJ1-3; D is uncertain. The germline CDR1 and CDR2 sequences are MDHEN and SYDVKM. V was trimmed by 7 bases and J by 0 bases, leaving 13 bases between them. The CDR3 covers 15 residues. CDR3 DNA: TGTGCCAGCAACCTTGGAGGAGGCTCTGGAAACACCATATATTTT. It is translated as CASNLGGGSGNTIYF.

The rearrangement joins TRBV24-1 to TRBJ2-6, with D possibly being TRBD2 (7 bases). The CDR3 extends over 20 amino acids. The germline gives CDR1 KGHDR, CDR2 SFDVKD. V lost 0 bases and J lost 0, with 17 bases in between. The CDR3 spells CATSDLSWGGGGSGANVLTF. CDR3 coding DNA: TGTGCCACCAGTGATTTGTCTTGGGGGGGAGGGGGCTCTGGGGCCAACGTCCTGACTTTC.

The V gene is TRBV11-2, the J gene TRBJ2-5, with 14 bases identical to TRBD2. V was clipped by 4 bases and J by 5 bases; unmatched bases: 9. Germline CDR1 and CDR2: SGHAT and FQNNGV. The CDR3 has 17 amino acids. CDR3 sequence: CASSSGTSGSSFETQYF. The DNA for the CDR3 is TGTGCCAGCAGCTCCGGGACTAGCGGGAGTAGTTTTGAGACCCAGTACTTC.

This chain links TRBV7-8 with TRBJ2-1; D call uncertain. The ends were cut back, 5 bases at V and 5 bases at J, with 16 bases in the middle. Germline V gene data show CDR1 as SGHVS and CDR2 as FQNEAQ. This CDR3 has 15 amino acids. CDR3 bases: TGTGCCAGCAGCAAAGGCCTAGTGCGGAACAATGAGCAGTTCTTC. It codes for CASSKGLVRNNEQFF.

In this sample, this clone turned up once. V and J are TRBV7-9 and TRBJ2-1, with D perhaps matching TRBD2 (5 bases). With 5 bases removed from V and 0 bases from J, the gap between germline ends came to 17 bases. Germline lookup yields CDR1 SEHNR and CDR2 FQNEAQ (reference sequence). The length of the CDR3 is 17 residues. CDR3 in DNA: TGTGCCAGCAGCCCCTCCGAGGGAGCCCCCTCCTACAATGAGCAGTTCTTC. It translates to CASSPSEGAPSYNEQFF.

The chain recombines TRBV19 with TRBJ1-5, with TRBD1 identical over 10 bases. Unmatched junction bases numbered 5, after V lost 7 bases and J lost 2 bases. Looked up from germline, CDR1 is LNHDA and CDR2 is SQIVND (reference sequence). The CDR3 runs 15 residues. For the CDR3, the DNA is TGTGCCAGTACCGGGACAGGGGAGGGCAATCAGCCCCAGCATTTT. Amino acid sequence: CASTGTGEGNQPQHF. Looking up the rest from reference TRBV19 and TRBJ1-5 gives the full variable domain: DGGITQSPKYLFRKEGQNVTLSCEQNLNHDAMYWYRQDPGQGLRLIYYSQIVNDFQKGDIAEGYSVSREKKESFPLTVTSAQKNPTAFYLCASTGTGEGNQPQHFGDGTRLSIL.

This chain links TRBV7-2 with TRBJ2-5, with D possibly being TRBD2 (5 bases). Trimming stripped 1 base from V and 5 bases from J, with 11 bases between. The CDR3 runs to 14 residues. Germline assignment: CDR1 SGHTA and CDR2 FQGNSA. The CDR3 DNA sequence: TGTGCCAGCAGCTTAGGGGGTAGAGGGGAGACCCAGTACTTC. It translates to CASSLGGRGETQYF. The full variable domain, its missing parts supplied by reference TRBV7-2 and TRBJ2-5, is GAGVSQSPSNKVTEKGKDVELRCDPISGHTALYWYRQSLGQGLEFLIYFQGNSAPDKSGLPSDRFSAERTGGSVSTLTIQRTQQEDSAVYLCASSLGGRGETQYFGPGTRLLVL.

V gene TRBV5-5 combines with J gene TRBJ2-5; the match to TRBD1 covers 11 bases. This CDR3 has 16 residues. CDR1 is SGHKS, CDR2 YYEKEE, per germline (reference sequence). Trimming removed 4 bases from V and 2 bases from J; junction bases left unmatched: 7. Here the CDR3 DNA reads TGTGCCAGCAGCCGCGGGGGGACAGGGGGACAAGAGACCCAGTACTTC. This gives the protein CASSRGGTGGQETQYF.

This chain connects TRBV4-1 to TRBJ2-2; possibly TRBD2 for D (6 bases). The germline V and J ends were trimmed by 0 bases and 3 bases, with 11 bases remaining between them. The CDR3 extends over 16 amino acids. Looked up from germline, CDR1 is MGHRA and CDR2 is YSYEKL. CDR3 amino acids: CASSQDSREDTGELFF. The CDR3, as DNA: TGCGCCAGCAGCCAAGATTCCAGGGAGGACACCGGGGAGCTGTTTTTT.

The chain carries TRBV5-1 and TRBJ2-7; 7 nucleotides line up with TRBD1. CDR1 and CDR2 from the germline V gene are SGHRS and YFSETQ. The V and J ends lost 5 bases and 4 bases, in that order; junction bases with no gene match: 9. The CDR3 runs 14 residues. The chain's CDR3 is CASRRGQDFYEQYF. In DNA form, the CDR3 reads TGCGCCAGCAGAAGGGGGCAGGATTTTTACGAGCAGTACTTC. Looking up the rest from reference TRBV5-1 and TRBJ2-7 gives the full variable domain: KAGVTQTPRYLIKTRGQQVTLSCSPISGHRSVSWYQQTPGQGLQFLFEYFSETQRNKGNFPGRFSGRQFSNSRSEMNVSTLELGDSALYLCASRRGQDFYEQYFGPGTRLTVT.

The CDR3 here is CASSSRASGSGTDTQYF. The DNA for the CDR3 is TGTGCCAGCAGCAGTCGGGCTAGCGGGAGTGGGACAGATACGCAGTATTTT. J is TRBJ2-3 and V is TRBV7-9; 10 bases fit TRBD2. V dropped 5 bases and J dropped 3; count of bases not matched to a gene: 11. CDR3 length: 17 residues. Germline lookup yields CDR1 SEHNR and CDR2 FQNEAQ (reference sequence).

The V call is TRBV19, the J call TRBJ2-7; 7 nucleotides agree with TRBD1. V trimming: 4 bases; J trimming: 3 bases; junction bases outside the gene matches: 9. The germline CDR1 and CDR2 sequences are LNHDA and SQIVND (reference sequence). The CDR3 is 15 residues long. CDR3: CASSNLGDSLYEQYF. The CDR3 DNA sequence: TGTGCCAGTAGTAACCTGGGGGACAGTCTCTACGAGCAGTACTTC. The complete variable domain, with remaining parts taken from reference TRBV19 and TRBJ2-7, reads DGGITQSPKYLFRKEGQNVTLSCEQNLNHDAMYWYRQDPGQGLRLIYYSQIVNDFQKGDIAEGYSVSREKKESFPLTVTSAQKNPTAFYLCASSNLGDSLYEQYFGPGTRLTVT.

This chain uses TRBV27 with TRBJ1-4, with a possible D match to TRBD1 (5 bases). Trimming pared 7 bases from V and 7 bases from J, leaving 16 bases between. Per germline, CDR1 MNHEY and CDR2 SMNVEV (reference sequence). The CDR3 totals 14 residues. The CDR3 sequence is CASTTEGTSEKLFF. The CDR3 nucleotides read TGTGCCAGCACTACGGAAGGGACTTCTGAAAAACTGTTTTTT.

This sequence joins TRBV5-1 and TRBJ1-1, with D possibly being TRBD1 (6 bases). Germline CDR1 reads SGHRS; CDR2 reads YFSETQ. CDR3 size: 17 residues. V was shortened by 1 base and J by 4 bases, with 20 bases between the two germline ends. CDR3 coding DNA: TGCGCCAGCAGCTTGAACTCAGCGGTTCAACAGGGCACTGAAGCTTTCTTT. This codes for CASSLNSAVQQGTEAFF.

J is TRBJ2-1 and V is TRBV10-1; 14 nucleotides match TRBD2. The germline gives CDR1 WNHNN, CDR2 SYGVQD (reference sequence). V was pared by 6 bases and J by 10 bases, with 8 bases of the junction left unmatched. CDR3 length equals 15 residues. The CDR3 DNA reads TGCGCCAGCAGGGGGGGACTAGCGGGAGTAGGGGAGCAGTTCTTC. It translates to CASRGGLAGVGEQFF.

The chain carries TRBV29-1 and TRBJ1-5; D uncertain. The CDR3 is made up of 14 amino acids. Germline lookup yields CDR1 SQVTM and CDR2 ANQGSEA. V shed 6 bases and J shed 3 bases, with 15 bases lying between them. The CDR3 here is CSVVDGGHNQPQHF. CDR3 coding DNA: TGCAGCGTAGTGGACGGAGGCCACAATCAGCCCCAGCATTTT.

This clone has at least ten counts. The junction departs from germline at one end; a sequencing error may be responsible. The chain carries TRBV6-5 and TRBJ2-7, with D hard to call. The germline V gene has CDR1 MNHEY and CDR2 SVGAGI. The CDR3 is made up of 10 amino acids. This chain's CDR3 is CASRYYEQYF. The DNA of the CDR3 is TGTGCCAGCAGGTACTACGAGCAGTACTTC.

This chain connects TRBV28 to TRBJ2-3; D is unclear. The CDR3 is 15 amino acids. V was cut by 4 bases and J by 2 bases, with 13 bases left in between. Germline V gives CDR1 MDHEN, CDR2 SYDVKM. The DNA of the CDR3 is TGTGCCAGCAGTTCCCCTAGAGCAACCACAGATACGCAGTATTTT. Amino acid sequence: CASSSPRATTDTQYF. The whole variable domain, remainder taken from reference TRBV28 and TRBJ2-3, is DVKVTQSSRYLVKRTGEKVFLECVQDMDHENMFWYRQDPGLGLRLIYFSYDVKMKEKGDIPEGYSVSREKKERFSLILESASTNQTSMYLCASSSPRATTDTQYFGPGTRLTVL.

This clone was seen only once. The chain recombines TRBV6-6 with TRBJ1-1; 8 nucleotides agree with TRBD1. Germline values: CDR1 MNHNY, CDR2 SVGAGI (reference sequence). The trim removed 5 bases at V and 1 base at J, leaving 3 bases unmatched. This CDR3 contains 14 residues. The CDR3 DNA is TGTGCCAGCAGTACCGGGACAGGGAACACTGAAGCTTTCTTT. Translation gives CASSTGTGNTEAFF.

This chain links TRBV9 with TRBJ2-7, with D possibly TRBD1 on 8 matching bases. Looked up from germline, CDR1 is SGDLS and CDR2 is YYNGEE. CDR3 length: 15 residues. The V gene lost 0 bases and the J gene lost 5 bases, with 15 bases spanning the gap. DNA for the CDR3: TGTGCCAGCAGCGTAGTAACGGGGGGACAGGACGAGCAGTACTTC. The encoded protein is CASSVVTGGQDEQYF.

This sequence joins TRBV15 and TRBJ2-5; 10 bases map to TRBD2. Germline V CDR1 and CDR2: LNHNV, YYDKDF (reference sequence). The CDR3 length is 17 residues. The J segment lost 5 bases and the V segment lost 1 base, leaving 10 bases of the junction unmatched. Here the CDR3 DNA reads TGTGCCACCAGCAGAGGCCTAGCGGGAGCCGTGGGGGAGACCCAGTACTTC. This gives the protein CATSRGLAGAVGETQYF.

The chain combines TRBV5-6 with TRBJ2-6; the D is unclear. This CDR3 region has 18 residues. From germline, CDR1 is SGHDT and CDR2 YYEEEE. Between the trimmed V and J ends, which lost 0 bases and 0 bases, there was a span of 13 bases. The CDR3 region is CASSLGVRMSSGANVLTF. CDR3 nucleotide sequence: TGTGCCAGCAGCTTGGGCGTCCGAATGAGCTCTGGGGCCAACGTCCTGACTTTC.

This chain links TRBV6-1 with TRBJ2-7, with TRBD1 matching 7 bases. Trimming removed 1 base from V and 4 bases from J; junction bases left unmatched: 7. This CDR3 contains 15 residues. In germline, CDR1 is MNHNS, CDR2 SASEGT. The CDR3 region is CASSEGRQGRYEQYF. CDR3 bases: TGTGCCAGCAGTGAAGGTCGACAGGGTAGGTACGAGCAGTACTTC.

The chain recombines TRBV19 with TRBJ2-1; D is possibly TRBD1 (5 bases). Germline V CDR1 and CDR2: LNHDA, SQIVND (reference sequence). This CDR3 has 14 amino acids. V lost 3 bases and J lost 5, with 11 bases in between. Written as DNA, the CDR3 is TGTGCCAGTAGTATGTGGCAGGGAAACAATGAGCAGTTCTTC. It specifies CASSMWQGNNEQFF.

The chain has TRBV28 and TRBJ2-7, with 7 bases lining up with TRBD1. Germline CDR1 MDHEN, CDR2 SYDVKM. V lost 2 bases and J lost 4; bases outside the gene matches: 5. The CDR3 is made up of 14 amino acids. CDR3 nucleotides: TGTGCCAGCAGTTTAGCGACAGGGACATACGAGCAGTACTTC. This encodes CASSLATGTYEQYF.

The chain couples TRBV4-1 to TRBJ1-2, with D possibly being TRBD1 (6 bases). Germline CDR1 reads MGHRA; CDR2 reads YSYEKL. The CDR3 is 15 residues long. V was cut by 0 bases and J by 8 bases, with 16 bases left in between. The CDR3: CASSQESGGAVGYTF. Here the CDR3 DNA reads TGCGCCAGCAGCCAAGAAAGTGGGGGGGCGGTAGGCTACACCTTC.